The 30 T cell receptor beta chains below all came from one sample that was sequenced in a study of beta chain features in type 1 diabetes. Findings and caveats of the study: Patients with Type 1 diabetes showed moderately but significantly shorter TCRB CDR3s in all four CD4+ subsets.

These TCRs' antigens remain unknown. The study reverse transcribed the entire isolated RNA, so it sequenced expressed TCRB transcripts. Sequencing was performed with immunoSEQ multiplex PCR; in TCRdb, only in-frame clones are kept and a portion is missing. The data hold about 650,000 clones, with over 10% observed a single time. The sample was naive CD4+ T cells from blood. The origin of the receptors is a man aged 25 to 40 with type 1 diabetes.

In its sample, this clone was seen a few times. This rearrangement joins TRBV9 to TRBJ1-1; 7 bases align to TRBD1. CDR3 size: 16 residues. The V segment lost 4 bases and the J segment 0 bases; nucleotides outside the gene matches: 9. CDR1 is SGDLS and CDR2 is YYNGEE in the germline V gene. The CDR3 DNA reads TGTGCCAGCAGCTCGACCGGGACAGCCATGAACACTGAAGCTTTCTTT. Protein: CASSSTGTAMNTEAFF. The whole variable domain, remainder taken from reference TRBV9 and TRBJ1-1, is DSGVTQTPKHLITATGQRVTLRCSPRSGDLSVYWYQQSLDQGLQFLIQYYNGEERAKGNILERFSAQQFPDLHSELNLSSLELGDSALYFCASSSTGTAMNTEAFFGQGTRLTVV.

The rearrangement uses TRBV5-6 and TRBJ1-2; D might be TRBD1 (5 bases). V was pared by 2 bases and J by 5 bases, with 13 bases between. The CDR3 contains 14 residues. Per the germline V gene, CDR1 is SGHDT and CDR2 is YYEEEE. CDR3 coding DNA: TGTGCCAGCAGCTTCGTTCAACAGGCGTATGGCTACACCTTC. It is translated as CASSFVQQAYGYTF.

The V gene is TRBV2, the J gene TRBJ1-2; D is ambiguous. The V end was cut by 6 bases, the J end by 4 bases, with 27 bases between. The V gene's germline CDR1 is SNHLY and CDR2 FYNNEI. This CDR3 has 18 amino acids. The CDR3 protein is CASRSPRQQLGRGYGYTF. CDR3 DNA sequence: TGTGCCAGCAGATCCCCACGCCAACAGTTAGGCCGGGGCTATGGCTACACCTTC.

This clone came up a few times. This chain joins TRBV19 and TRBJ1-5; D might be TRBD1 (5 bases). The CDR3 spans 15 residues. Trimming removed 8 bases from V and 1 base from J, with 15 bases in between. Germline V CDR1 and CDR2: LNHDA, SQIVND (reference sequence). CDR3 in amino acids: CASSQQERSNQPQHF. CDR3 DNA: TGTGCCAGTTCCCAACAGGAACGGAGCAATCAGCCCCAGCATTTT.

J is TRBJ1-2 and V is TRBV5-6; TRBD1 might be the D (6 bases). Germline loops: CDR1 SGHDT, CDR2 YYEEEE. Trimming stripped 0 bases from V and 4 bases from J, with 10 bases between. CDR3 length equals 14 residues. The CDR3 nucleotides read TGTGCCAGCAGCTTGGGCAGGGGACTCTATGGCTACACCTTC. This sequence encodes CASSLGRGLYGYTF.

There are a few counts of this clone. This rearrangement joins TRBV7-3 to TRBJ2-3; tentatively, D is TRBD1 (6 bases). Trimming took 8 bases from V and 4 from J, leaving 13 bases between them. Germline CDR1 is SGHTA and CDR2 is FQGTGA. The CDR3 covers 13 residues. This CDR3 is CASQGRGADTQYF. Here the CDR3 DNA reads TGTGCCAGCCAGGGCAGGGGTGCAGATACGCAGTATTTT.

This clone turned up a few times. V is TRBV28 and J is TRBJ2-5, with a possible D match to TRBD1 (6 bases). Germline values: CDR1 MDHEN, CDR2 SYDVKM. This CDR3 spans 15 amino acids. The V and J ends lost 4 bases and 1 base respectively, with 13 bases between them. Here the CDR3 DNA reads TGTGCCAGCAGTTACACCCCACAGGGCCAAGAGACCCAGTACTTC. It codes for CASSYTPQGQETQYF. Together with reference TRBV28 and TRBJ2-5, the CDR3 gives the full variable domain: DVKVTQSSRYLVKRTGEKVFLECVQDMDHENMFWYRQDPGLGLRLIYFSYDVKMKEKGDIPEGYSVSREKKERFSLILESASTNQTSMYLCASSYTPQGQETQYFGPGTRLLVL.

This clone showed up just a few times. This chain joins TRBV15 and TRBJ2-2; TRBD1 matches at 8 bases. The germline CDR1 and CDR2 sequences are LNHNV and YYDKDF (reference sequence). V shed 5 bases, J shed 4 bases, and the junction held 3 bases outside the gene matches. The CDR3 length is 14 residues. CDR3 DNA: TGTGCCACCAGCGTAGGACAGGGCACCGGGGAGCTGTTTTTT. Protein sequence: CATSVGQGTGELFF.

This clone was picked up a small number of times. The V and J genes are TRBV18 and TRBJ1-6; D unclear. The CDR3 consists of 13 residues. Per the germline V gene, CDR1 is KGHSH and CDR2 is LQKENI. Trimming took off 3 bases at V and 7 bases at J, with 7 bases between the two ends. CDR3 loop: CASSPQTNSPLHF. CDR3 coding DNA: TGTGCCAGCTCACCGCAGACGAATTCACCCCTCCACTTT.

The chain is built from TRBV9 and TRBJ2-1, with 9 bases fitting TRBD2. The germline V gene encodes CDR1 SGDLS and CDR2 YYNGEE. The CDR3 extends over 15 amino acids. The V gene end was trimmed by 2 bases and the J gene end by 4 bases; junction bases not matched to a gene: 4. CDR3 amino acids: CASSVKAGGYNEQFF. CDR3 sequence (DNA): TGTGCCAGCAGCGTCAAAGCGGGGGGATACAATGAGCAGTTCTTC. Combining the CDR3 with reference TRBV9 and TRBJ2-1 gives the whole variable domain DSGVTQTPKHLITATGQRVTLRCSPRSGDLSVYWYQQSLDQGLQFLIQYYNGEERAKGNILERFSAQQFPDLHSELNLSSLELGDSALYFCASSVKAGGYNEQFFGPGTRLTVL.

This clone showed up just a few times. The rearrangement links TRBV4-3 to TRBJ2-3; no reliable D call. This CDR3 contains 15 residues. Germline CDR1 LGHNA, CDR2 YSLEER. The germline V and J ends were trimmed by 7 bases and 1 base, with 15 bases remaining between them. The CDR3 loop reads CASTEGVGGTDTQYF. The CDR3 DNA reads TGCGCCAGCACAGAAGGAGTTGGGGGCACAGATACGCAGTATTTT.

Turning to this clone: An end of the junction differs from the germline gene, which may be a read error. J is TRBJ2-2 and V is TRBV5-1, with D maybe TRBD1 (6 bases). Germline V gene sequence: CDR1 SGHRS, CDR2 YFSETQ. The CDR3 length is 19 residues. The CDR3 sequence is CASSLLLLRTVGNSGELFF. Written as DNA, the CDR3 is TGCGCCAGCAGCTTGCTCCTCCTCAGGACAGTCGGTAACAGCGGGGAGCTGTTTTTT.

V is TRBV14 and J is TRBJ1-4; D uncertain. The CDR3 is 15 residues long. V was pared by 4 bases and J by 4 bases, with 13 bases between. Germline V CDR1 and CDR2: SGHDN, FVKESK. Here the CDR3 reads CASSLIVGLNEKLFF. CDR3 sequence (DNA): TGTGCCAGCAGCCTGATTGTAGGACTTAATGAAAAACTGTTTTTT. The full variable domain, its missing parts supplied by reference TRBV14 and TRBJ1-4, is EAGVTQFPSHSVIEKGQTVTLRCDPISGHDNLYWYRRVMGKEIKFLLHFVKESKQDESGMPNNRFLAERTGGTYSTLKVQPAELEDSGVYFCASSLIVGLNEKLFFGSGTQLSVL.

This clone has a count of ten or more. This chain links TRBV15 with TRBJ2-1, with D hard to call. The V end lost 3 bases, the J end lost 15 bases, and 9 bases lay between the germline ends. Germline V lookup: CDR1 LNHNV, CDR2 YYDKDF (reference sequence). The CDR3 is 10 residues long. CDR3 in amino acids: CATSRDRMFF. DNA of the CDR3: TGTGCCACCAGCAGGGACCGGATGTTCTTC.

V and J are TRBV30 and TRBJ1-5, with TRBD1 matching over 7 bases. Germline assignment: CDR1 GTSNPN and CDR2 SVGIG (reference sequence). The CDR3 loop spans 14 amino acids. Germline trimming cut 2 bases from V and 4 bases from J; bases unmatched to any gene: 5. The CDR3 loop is CAWSLWDRNQPQHF. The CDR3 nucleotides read TGTGCCTGGAGTCTCTGGGACAGAAATCAGCCCCAGCATTTT.

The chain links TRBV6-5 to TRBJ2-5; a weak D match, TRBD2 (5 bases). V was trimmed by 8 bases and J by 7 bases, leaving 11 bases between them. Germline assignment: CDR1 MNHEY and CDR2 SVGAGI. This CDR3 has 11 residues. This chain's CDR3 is CASQTAGTQYF. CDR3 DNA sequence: TGTGCCAGCCAAACTGCGGGGACCCAGTACTTC.

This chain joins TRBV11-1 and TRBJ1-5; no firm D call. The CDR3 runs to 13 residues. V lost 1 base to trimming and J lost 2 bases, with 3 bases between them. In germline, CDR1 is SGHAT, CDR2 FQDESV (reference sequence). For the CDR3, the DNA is TGTGCCAGCAGCTTAGATGGCAATCAGCCCCAGCATTTT. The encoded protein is CASSLDGNQPQHF.

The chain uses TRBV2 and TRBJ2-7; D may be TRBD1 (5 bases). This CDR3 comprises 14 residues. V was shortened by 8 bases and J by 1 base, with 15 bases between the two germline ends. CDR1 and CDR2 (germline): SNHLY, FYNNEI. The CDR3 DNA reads TGTGCCAGCCGCTCGACAGCCGATTCCTACGAGCAGTACTTC. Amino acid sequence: CASRSTADSYEQYF.

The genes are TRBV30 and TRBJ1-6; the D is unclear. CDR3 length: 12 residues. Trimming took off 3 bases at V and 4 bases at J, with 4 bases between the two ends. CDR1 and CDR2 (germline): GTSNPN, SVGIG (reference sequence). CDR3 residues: CAWSPYNSPLHF. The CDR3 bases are TGTGCCTGGAGCCCATATAATTCACCCCTCCACTTT. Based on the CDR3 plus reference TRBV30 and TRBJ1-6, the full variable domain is SQTIHQWPATLVQPVGSPLSLECTVEGTSNPNLYWYRQAAGRGLQLLFYSVGIGQISSEVPQNLSASRPQDRQFILSSKKLLLSDSGFYLCAWSPYNSPLHFGNGTRLTVT.

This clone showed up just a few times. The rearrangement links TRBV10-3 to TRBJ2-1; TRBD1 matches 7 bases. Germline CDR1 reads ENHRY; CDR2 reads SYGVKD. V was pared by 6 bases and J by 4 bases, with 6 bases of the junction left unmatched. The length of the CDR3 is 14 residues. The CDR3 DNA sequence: TGTGCCATCAGCCCGACAGGGATTTACAATGAGCAGTTCTTC. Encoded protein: CAISPTGIYNEQFF.

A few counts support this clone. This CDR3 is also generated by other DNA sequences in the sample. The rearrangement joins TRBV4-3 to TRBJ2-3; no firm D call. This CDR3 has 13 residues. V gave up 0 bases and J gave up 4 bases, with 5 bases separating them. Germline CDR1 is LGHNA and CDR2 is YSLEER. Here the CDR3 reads CASSQDRPDTQYF. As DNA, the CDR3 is TGCGCCAGCAGCCAAGATCGGCCAGATACGCAGTATTTT.

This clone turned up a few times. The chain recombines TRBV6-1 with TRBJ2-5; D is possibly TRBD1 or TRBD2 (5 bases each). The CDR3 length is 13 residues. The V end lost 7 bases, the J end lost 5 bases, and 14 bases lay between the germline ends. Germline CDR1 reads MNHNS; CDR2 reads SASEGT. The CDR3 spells CASTLGVWETQYF. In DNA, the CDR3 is TGTGCCAGCACCCTGGGGGTTTGGGAGACCCAGTACTTC.

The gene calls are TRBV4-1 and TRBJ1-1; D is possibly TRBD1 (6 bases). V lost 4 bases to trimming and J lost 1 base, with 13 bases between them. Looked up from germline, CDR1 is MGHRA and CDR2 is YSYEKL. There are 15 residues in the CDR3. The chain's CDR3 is CASSPLQGRNTEAFF. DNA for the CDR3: TGCGCCAGCAGCCCCTTGCAGGGGCGGAACACTGAAGCTTTCTTT.

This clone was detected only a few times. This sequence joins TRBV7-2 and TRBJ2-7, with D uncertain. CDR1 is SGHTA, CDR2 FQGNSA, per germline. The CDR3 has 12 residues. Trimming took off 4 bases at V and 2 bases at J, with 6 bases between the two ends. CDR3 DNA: TGTGCCAGCAGCTCGTTTACCTACGAGCAGTACTTC. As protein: CASSSFTYEQYF.

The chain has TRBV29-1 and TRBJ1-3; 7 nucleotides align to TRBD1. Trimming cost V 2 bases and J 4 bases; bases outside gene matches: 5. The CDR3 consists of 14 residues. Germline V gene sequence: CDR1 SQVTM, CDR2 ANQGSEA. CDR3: CSVEKDRAGNTIYF. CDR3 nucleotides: TGCAGCGTTGAAAAAGACAGGGCCGGAAACACCATATATTTT.

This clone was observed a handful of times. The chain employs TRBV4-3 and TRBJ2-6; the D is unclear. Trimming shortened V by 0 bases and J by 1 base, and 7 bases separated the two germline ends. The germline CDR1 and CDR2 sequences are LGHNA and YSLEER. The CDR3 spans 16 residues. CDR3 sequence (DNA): TGCGCCAGCAGCCAAGATCGTCTTTCTGGGGCCAACGTCCTGACTTTC. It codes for CASSQDRLSGANVLTF.

The chain's CDR3 is CASSRVGGYEQYF. The DNA for the CDR3 is TGTGCCAGCAGCCGAGTCGGGGGCTACGAGCAGTACTTC. The chain couples TRBV7-2 to TRBJ2-7, with D possibly matching TRBD2 (6 bases). This CDR3 has 13 amino acids. Trimming shortened V by 5 bases and J by 3 bases, and 11 bases separated the two germline ends. Per the germline V gene, CDR1 is SGHTA and CDR2 is FQGNSA.

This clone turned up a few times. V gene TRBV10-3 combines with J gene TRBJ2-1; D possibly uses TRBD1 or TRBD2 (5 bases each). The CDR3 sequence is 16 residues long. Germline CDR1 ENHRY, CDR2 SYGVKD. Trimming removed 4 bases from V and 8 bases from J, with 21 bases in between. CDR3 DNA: TGTGCCATCAGTGTAATTGAGGGGCCCCCGCGGGATGAGCAGTTCTTC. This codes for CAISVIEGPPRDEQFF.

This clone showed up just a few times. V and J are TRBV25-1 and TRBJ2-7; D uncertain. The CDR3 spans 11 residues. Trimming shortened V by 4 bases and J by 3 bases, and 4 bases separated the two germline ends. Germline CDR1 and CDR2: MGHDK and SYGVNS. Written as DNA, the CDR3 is TGTGCCAGCAGTGGTTACTACGAGCAGTACTTC. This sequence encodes CASSGYYEQYF.

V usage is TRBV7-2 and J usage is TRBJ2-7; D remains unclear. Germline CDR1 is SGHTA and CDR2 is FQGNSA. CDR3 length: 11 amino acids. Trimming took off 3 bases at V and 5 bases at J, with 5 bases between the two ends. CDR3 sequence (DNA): TGTGCCAGCAGCTTTTGGCACGAGCAGTACTTC. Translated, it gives CASSFWHEQYF.